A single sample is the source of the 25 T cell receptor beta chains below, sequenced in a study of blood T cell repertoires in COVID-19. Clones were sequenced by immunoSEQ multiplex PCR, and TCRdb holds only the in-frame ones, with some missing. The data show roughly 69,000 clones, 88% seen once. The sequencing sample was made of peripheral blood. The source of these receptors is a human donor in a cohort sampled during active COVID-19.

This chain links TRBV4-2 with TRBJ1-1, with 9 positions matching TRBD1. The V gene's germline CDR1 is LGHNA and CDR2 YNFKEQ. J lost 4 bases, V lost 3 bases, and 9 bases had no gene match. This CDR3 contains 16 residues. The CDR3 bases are TGTGCCAGCAGCCATGCCACCGGGACAGGGCCCACTGAAGCTTTCTTT. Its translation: CASSHATGTGPTEAFF.

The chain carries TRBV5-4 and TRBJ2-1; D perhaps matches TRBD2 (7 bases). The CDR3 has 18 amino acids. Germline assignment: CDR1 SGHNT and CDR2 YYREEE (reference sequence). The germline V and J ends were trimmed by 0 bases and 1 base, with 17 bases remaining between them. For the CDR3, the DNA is TGTGCCAGCAGCTTGGTTAGGGGGGGGCAAGTATCCTACAATGAGCAGTTCTTC. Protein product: CASSLVRGGQVSYNEQFF.

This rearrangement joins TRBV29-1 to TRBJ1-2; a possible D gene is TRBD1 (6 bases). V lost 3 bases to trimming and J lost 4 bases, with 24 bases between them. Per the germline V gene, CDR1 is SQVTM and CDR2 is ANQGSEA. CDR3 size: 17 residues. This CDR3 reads CSVERNIAGDKGYGYTF. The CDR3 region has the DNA TGCAGCGTTGAGAGGAATATCGCAGGGGACAAGGGCTATGGCTACACCTTC. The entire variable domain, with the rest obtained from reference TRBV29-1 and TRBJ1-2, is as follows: SAVISQKPSRDICQRGTSLTIQCQVDSQVTMMFWYRQQPGQSLTLIATANQGSEATYESGFVIDKFPISRPNLTFSTLTVSNMSPEDSSIYLCSVERNIAGDKGYGYTFGSGTRLTVV.

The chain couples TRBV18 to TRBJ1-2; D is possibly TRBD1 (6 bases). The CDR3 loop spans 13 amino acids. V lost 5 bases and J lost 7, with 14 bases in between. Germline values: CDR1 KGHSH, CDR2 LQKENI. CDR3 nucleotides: TGTGCCAGCTCATCGGTGCAGGGGATTGGCTACACCTTC. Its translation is CASSSVQGIGYTF.

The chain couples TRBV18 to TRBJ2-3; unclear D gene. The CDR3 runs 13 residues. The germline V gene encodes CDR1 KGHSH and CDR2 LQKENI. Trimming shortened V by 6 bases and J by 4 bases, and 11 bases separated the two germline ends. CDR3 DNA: TGTGCCAGCTCCCTTAGACACGCAGATACGCAGTATTTT. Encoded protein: CASSLRHADTQYF.

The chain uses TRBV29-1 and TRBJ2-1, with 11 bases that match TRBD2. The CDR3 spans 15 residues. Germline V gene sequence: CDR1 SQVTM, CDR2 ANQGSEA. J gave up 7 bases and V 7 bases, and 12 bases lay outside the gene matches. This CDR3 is CSATSGGRGRNEQFF. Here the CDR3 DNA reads TGCAGCGCTACTAGCGGGGGCAGAGGGAGGAATGAGCAGTTCTTC.

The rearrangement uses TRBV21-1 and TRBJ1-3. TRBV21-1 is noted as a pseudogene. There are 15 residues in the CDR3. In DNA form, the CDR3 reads TGTGCCAGCACCCGGATGGTCCGCCGGAGGAACACCATATATTTT. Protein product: CASTRMVRRRNTIYF.

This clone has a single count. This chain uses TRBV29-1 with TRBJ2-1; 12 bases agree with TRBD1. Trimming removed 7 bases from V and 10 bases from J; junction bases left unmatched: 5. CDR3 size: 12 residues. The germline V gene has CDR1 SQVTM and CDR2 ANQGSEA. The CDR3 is CSGGQGAREQFF. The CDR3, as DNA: TGCAGCGGGGGACAGGGGGCACGGGAGCAGTTCTTC.

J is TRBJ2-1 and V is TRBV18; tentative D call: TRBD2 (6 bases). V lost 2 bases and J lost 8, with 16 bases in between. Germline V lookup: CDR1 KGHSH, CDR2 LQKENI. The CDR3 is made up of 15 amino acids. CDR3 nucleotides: TGTGCCAGCTCACCAGGGACTCTGGGTACGGATGAGCAGTTCTTC. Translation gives CASSPGTLGTDEQFF.

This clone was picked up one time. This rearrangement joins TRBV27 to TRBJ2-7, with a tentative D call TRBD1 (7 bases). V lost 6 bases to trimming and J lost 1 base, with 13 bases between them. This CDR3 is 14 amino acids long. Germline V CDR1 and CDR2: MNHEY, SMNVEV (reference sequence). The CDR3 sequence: CASREQGRSYEQYF. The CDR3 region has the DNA TGTGCCAGCAGGGAACAGGGGAGGTCCTACGAGCAGTACTTC.

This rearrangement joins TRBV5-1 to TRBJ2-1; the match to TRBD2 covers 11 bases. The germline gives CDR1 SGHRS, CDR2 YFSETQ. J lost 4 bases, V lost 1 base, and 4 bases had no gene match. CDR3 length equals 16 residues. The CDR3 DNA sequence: TGCGCCAGCAGCTTGTTTGTAGCGGGGGGGTACAATGAGCAGTTCTTC. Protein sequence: CASSLFVAGGYNEQFF.

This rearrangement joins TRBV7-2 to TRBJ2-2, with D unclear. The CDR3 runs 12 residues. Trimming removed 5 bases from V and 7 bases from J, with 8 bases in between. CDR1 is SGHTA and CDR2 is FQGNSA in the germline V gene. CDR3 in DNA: TGTGCCAGCAGCGCCCGCGTCGGGGAGCTGTTTTTT. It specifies CASSARVGELFF.

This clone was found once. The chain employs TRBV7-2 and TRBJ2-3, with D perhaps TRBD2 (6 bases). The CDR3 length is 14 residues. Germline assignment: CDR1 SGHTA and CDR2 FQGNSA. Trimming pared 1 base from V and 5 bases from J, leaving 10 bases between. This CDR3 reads CASSLGRALDTQYF. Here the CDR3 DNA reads TGTGCCAGCAGCTTAGGGAGGGCCCTAGATACGCAGTATTTT.

CDR3: CASQMQGNNEQFF. CDR3 in DNA: TGCGCCAGCCAAATGCAGGGGAACAATGAGCAGTTCTTC. The rearrangement uses TRBV5-1 and TRBJ2-1, with a tentative D call TRBD1 (6 bases). Germline values: CDR1 SGHRS, CDR2 YFSETQ. Trimming stripped 7 bases from V and 5 bases from J, with 13 bases between. This CDR3 has 13 residues.

CDR3 in DNA: TGTGCCAGCACGGGAAACAGCGATACGCAGTATTTT. Translated: CASTGNSDTQYF. This sequence joins TRBV6-5 and TRBJ2-3; D might be TRBD2 (5 bases). CDR3 length equals 12 residues. The germline CDR1 and CDR2 sequences are MNHEY and SVGAGI. Trimming took off 7 bases at V and 6 bases at J, with 11 bases between the two ends.

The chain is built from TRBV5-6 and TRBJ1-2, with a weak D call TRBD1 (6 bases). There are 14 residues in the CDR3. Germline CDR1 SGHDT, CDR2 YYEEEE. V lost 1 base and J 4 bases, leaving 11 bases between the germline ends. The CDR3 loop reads CASSLQGLGYGYTF. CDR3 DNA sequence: TGTGCCAGCAGCTTGCAGGGGCTTGGCTATGGCTACACCTTC.

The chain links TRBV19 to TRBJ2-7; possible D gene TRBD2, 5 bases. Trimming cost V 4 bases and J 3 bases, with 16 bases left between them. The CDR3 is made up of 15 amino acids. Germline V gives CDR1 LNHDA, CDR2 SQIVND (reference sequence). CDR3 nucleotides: TGTGCCAGTAGTAAACTTTATGCGGGCAGCTACGAGCAGTACTTC. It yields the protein CASSKLYAGSYEQYF. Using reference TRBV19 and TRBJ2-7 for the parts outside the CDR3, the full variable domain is DGGITQSPKYLFRKEGQNVTLSCEQNLNHDAMYWYRQDPGQGLRLIYYSQIVNDFQKGDIAEGYSVSREKKESFPLTVTSAQKNPTAFYLCASSKLYAGSYEQYFGPGTRLTVT.

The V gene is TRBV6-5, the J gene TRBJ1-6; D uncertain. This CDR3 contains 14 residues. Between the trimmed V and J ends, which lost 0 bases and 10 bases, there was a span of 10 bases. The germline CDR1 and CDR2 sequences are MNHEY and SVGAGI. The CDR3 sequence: CASSYSGSESPLHF. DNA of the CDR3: TGTGCCAGCAGTTACTCGGGCAGTGAGTCACCCCTCCACTTT.

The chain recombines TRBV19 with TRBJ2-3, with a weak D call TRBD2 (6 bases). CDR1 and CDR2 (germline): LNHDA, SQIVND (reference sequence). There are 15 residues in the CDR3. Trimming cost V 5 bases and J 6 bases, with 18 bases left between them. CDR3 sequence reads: CASSPYSGRGDTQYF. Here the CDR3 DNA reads TGTGCCAGTAGTCCCTACAGTGGCCGGGGGGATACGCAGTATTTT.

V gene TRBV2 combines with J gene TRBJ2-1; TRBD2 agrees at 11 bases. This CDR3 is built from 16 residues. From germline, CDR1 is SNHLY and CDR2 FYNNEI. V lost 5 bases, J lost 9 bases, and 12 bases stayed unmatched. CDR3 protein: CASSLPLAGGPGEQFF. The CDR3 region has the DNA TGTGCCAGCAGTCTTCCCCTAGCGGGAGGACCAGGTGAGCAGTTCTTC. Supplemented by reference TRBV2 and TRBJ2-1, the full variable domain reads EPEVTQTPSHQVTQMGQEVILRCVPISNHLYFYWYRQILGQKVEFLVSFYNNEISEKSEIFDDQFSVERPDGSNFTLKIRSTKLEDSAMYFCASSLPLAGGPGEQFFGPGTRLTVL.

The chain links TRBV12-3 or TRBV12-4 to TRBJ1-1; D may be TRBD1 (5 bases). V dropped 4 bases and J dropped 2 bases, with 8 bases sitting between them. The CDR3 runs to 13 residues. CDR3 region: CASSSGGNTEAFF. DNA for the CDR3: TGTGCCAGCAGTTCCGGGGGTAACACTGAAGCTTTCTTT.

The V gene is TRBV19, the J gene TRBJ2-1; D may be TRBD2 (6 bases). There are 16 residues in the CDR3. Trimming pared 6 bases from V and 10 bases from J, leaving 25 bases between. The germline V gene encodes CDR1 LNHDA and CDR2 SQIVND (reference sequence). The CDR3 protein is CASSSVGDLPKGEQFF. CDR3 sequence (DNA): TGTGCCAGTAGCTCCGTAGGGGACTTGCCAAAGGGGGAGCAGTTCTTC.

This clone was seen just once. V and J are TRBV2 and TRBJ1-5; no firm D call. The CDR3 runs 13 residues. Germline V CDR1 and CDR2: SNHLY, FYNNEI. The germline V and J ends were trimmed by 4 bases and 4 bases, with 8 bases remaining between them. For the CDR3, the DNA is TGTGCCAGCAGTGGGCGGGAAAATCAGCCCCAGCATTTT. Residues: CASSGRENQPQHF.

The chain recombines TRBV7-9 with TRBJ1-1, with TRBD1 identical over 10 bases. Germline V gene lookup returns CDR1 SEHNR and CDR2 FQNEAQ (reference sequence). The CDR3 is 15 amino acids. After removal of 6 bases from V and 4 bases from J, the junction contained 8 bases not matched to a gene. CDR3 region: CASRRDRGEVTEAFF. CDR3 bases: TGTGCCAGCAGACGGGACAGGGGAGAGGTCACTGAAGCTTTCTTT. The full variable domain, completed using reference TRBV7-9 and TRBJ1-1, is DTGVSQNPRHKITKRGQNVTFRCDPISEHNRLYWYRQTLGQGPEFLTYFQNEAQLEKSRLLSDRFSAERPKGSFSTLEIQRTEQGDSAMYLCASRRDRGEVTEAFFGQGTRLTVV.

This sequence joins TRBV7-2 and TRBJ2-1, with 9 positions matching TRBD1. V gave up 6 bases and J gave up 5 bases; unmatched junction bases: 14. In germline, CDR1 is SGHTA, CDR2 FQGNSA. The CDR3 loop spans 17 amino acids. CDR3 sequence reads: CASRLGTGRNIDNEQFF. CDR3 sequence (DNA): TGTGCCAGCAGGCTTGGGACAGGGAGGAACATAGACAATGAGCAGTTCTTC.